This passage covers 27 T cell receptor beta chains from one sample sequenced in a study of blood T cell repertoires in COVID-19. The protocol was immunoSEQ multiplex PCR, while the TCRdb copy is restricted to in-frame clones and leaves out a portion. The sample includes a few hundred thousand clones, around 85% of them seen just once. Sequenced: peripheral blood. All receptors derive from a woman in her 70s with COVID-19, enrolled during active disease.

The gene calls are TRBV7-3 and TRBJ2-1, with D tentatively TRBD2 (5 bases). V lost 3 bases and J 0 bases, leaving 9 bases between the germline ends. The germline CDR1 and CDR2 sequences are SGHTA and FQGTGA. This CDR3 comprises 15 residues. CDR3 sequence: CASSLGALSYNEQFF. The CDR3 DNA sequence: TGTGCCAGCAGCTTGGGAGCTCTCTCCTACAATGAGCAGTTCTTC.

The chain uses TRBV11-3 and TRBJ1-2; 10 bases line up with TRBD1. V lost 6 bases and J lost 6; bases outside the gene matches: 4. The CDR3 has 13 residues. Germline V lookup: CDR1 SGHNT, CDR2 YENEEA. CDR3 bases: TGTGCCAGCAGGGGACAGGGGAACGATGGCTACACCTTC. Protein sequence: CASRGQGNDGYTF.

The chain has TRBV7-3 and TRBJ2-2; 8 nucleotides line up with TRBD1. Germline values: CDR1 SGHTA, CDR2 FQGTGA. The CDR3 is 14 amino acids. The V gene end was trimmed by 0 bases and the J gene end by 6 bases; junction bases not matched to a gene: 0. The CDR3 bases are TGTGCCAGCAGCTTAACGGGACAGGCCGGGGAGCTGTTTTTT. Translating it yields CASSLTGQAGELFF.

The rearrangement links TRBV19 to TRBJ2-1; TRBD2 matches 12 bases. This CDR3 has 17 residues. Germline V gives CDR1 LNHDA, CDR2 SQIVND (reference sequence). V dropped 1 base and J dropped 2; count of bases not matched to a gene: 3. The CDR3 region has the DNA TGTGCCAGTAGTATAGGGACTAGCGGGGCGACCTACAATGAGCAGTTCTTC. Protein product: CASSIGTSGATYNEQFF.

This clone has just one count. V gene TRBV10-3 combines with J gene TRBJ2-1; D is perhaps TRBD2 (5 bases). Germline-derived CDR1 and CDR2 are ENHRY and SYGVKD. The CDR3 consists of 13 residues. The germline V and J ends were trimmed by 10 bases and 2 bases, with 12 bases remaining between them. The DNA for the CDR3 is TGTGCCACCAGGACTGCACCCTACAATGAGCAGTTCTTC. Translating it yields CATRTAPYNEQFF.

V usage is TRBV6-5 and J usage is TRBJ2-5; 8 nucleotides align to TRBD2. The CDR3 loop spans 16 amino acids. The V gene's germline CDR1 is MNHEY and CDR2 SVGAGI. After removal of 0 bases from V and 5 bases from J, the junction contained 8 bases not matched to a gene. DNA for the CDR3: TGTGCCAGCAGTTACTCGCAGCGGGGGAGATTGGAGACCCAGTACTTC. It is translated as CASSYSQRGRLETQYF.

This sequence joins TRBV11-3 and TRBJ2-7; 8 bases match TRBD1. Germline V gene lookup returns CDR1 SGHNT and CDR2 YENEEA. The CDR3 covers 15 residues. The V segment lost 0 bases and the J segment 3 bases; nucleotides outside the gene matches: 4. The CDR3 DNA reads as TGTGCCAGCAGCTTAGAGGCAGGGGGCGGCTACGAGCAGTACTTC. Translation gives CASSLEAGGGYEQYF. Supplemented by reference TRBV11-3 and TRBJ2-7, the full variable domain reads EAGVVQSPRYKIIEKKQPVAFWCNPISGHNTLYWYLQNLGQGPELLIRYENEEAVDDSQLPKDRFSAERLKGVDSTLKIQPAELGDSAVYLCASSLEAGGGYEQYFGPGTRLTVT.

This clone showed up just once. The CDR3 DNA sequence: TGCGCCAGCAGCCGGGGGGTTCGGGAAAAACTGTTTTTT. It translates to CASSRGVREKLFF. This chain joins TRBV4-3 and TRBJ1-4, with TRBD1 as a possible D gene (5 bases). V shed 4 bases and J shed 8 bases, with 11 bases lying between them. This CDR3 is 13 amino acids long. Germline V gives CDR1 LGHNA, CDR2 YSLEER.

This clone was seen only once. The chain joins TRBV4-2 to TRBJ2-7, with 8 bases aligning to TRBD2. With 4 bases clipped from V and 6 bases from J, the junction kept 14 bases outside the gene matches. Germline CDR1 and CDR2: LGHNA and YNFKEQ. The CDR3 runs to 16 residues. CDR3 sequence: CASSPGTQSGSPEQYF. The CDR3 DNA is TGTGCCAGCAGCCCCGGGACTCAGAGCGGGAGCCCCGAGCAGTACTTC.

Here the CDR3 reads CASQYRFRGPEAFF. DNA for the CDR3: TGTGCCAGCCAGTATAGGTTCAGGGGGCCTGAAGCTTTCTTT. The rearrangement uses TRBV19 and TRBJ1-1; TRBD1 matches at 8 bases. The CDR3 extends over 14 amino acids. V dropped 9 bases and J dropped 6; count of bases not matched to a gene: 12. Germline loops: CDR1 LNHDA, CDR2 SQIVND (reference sequence).

This chain joins TRBV19 and TRBJ1-6; TRBD1 is a possible D gene (5 bases). Trimming removed 3 bases from V and 10 bases from J, with 13 bases in between. This CDR3 is 14 amino acids long. In germline, CDR1 is LNHDA, CDR2 SQIVND (reference sequence). The CDR3, as DNA: TGTGCCAGTAGTATGTTACAGGATCGCTCACCCCTCCACTTT. This translates into CASSMLQDRSPLHF.

This clone was seen a single time. V is TRBV4-3 and J is TRBJ2-1, with TRBD2 as a possible D gene (6 bases). The CDR3 spans 20 residues. Per the germline V gene, CDR1 is LGHNA and CDR2 is YSLEER. Trimming stripped 0 bases from V and 4 bases from J, with 25 bases between. CDR3 sequence (DNA): TGCGCCAGCAGCCAAGAAGGTCCGGGAGTTGTTTTCAATCGGTACAATGAGCAGTTCTTC. Residues: CASSQEGPGVVFNRYNEQFF.

The genes are TRBV5-4 and TRBJ2-7; 10 bases line up with TRBD1. The CDR3 runs to 14 residues. Germline assignment: CDR1 SGHNT and CDR2 YYREEE (reference sequence). J was trimmed by 3 bases and V by 2 bases; bases with no gene match: 2. CDR3 protein: CASSFGQGDYEQYF. The CDR3 DNA is TGTGCCAGCAGCTTTGGACAGGGGGACTACGAGCAGTACTTC.

The genes are TRBV5-1 and TRBJ2-7; 9 positions match TRBD1. The CDR3 is made up of 17 amino acids. Germline CDR1 SGHRS, CDR2 YFSETQ. V trimming: 4 bases; J trimming: 3 bases; junction bases outside the gene matches: 14. The DNA of the CDR3 is TGCGCCAGCAGCCTACAACCAACCTCGGGACAGGGCTACGAGCAGTACTTC. The encoded protein is CASSLQPTSGQGYEQYF.

In this sample, this clone turned up a few times. In nucleotides, the CDR3 is TGTGCTAGTGGTTTGGAGGAGGGGGAAGCTTTCTTT. This gives the protein CASGLEEGEAFF. The chain recombines TRBV12-5 with TRBJ1-1; a weak D match, TRBD1 (5 bases). Germline V CDR1 and CDR2: LGHNT, FRNRAP. With 1 base removed from V and 8 bases from J, the gap between germline ends came to 8 bases. The CDR3 has 12 amino acids.

The chain carries TRBV5-1 and TRBJ2-7; TRBD1 matches 7 bases. J lost 0 bases, V lost 4 bases, and 13 bases had no gene match. CDR1 is SGHRS and CDR2 is YFSETQ in the germline V gene. CDR3 length: 17 residues. Here the CDR3 DNA reads TGCGCCAGCAGCCCTACGGTGACAGGGCCTAGCTCCTACGAGCAGTACTTC. Translation gives CASSPTVTGPSSYEQYF.

The chain links TRBV29-1 to TRBJ2-5, with 8 nucleotides matching TRBD2. CDR1 is SQVTM and CDR2 is ANQGSEA in the germline V gene. CDR3 length equals 16 residues. The V and J ends lost 0 bases and 4 bases, in that order; junction bases with no gene match: 10. The CDR3 protein is CSVEDVGLASVETQYF. The CDR3 nucleotides are TGCAGCGTTGAAGATGTCGGACTAGCTTCAGTAGAGACCCAGTACTTC.

The chain couples TRBV7-2 to TRBJ1-2; weak D call: TRBD1 (5 bases). From germline, CDR1 is SGHTA and CDR2 FQGNSA. This CDR3 has 14 residues. Trimming pared 1 base from V and 2 bases from J, leaving 8 bases between. This chain's CDR3 is CASSLGQSNYGYTF. In DNA, the CDR3 is TGTGCCAGCAGCTTAGGACAGTCCAACTATGGCTACACCTTC.

V is TRBV7-2 and J is TRBJ2-2; D call uncertain. Germline-derived CDR1 and CDR2 are SGHTA and FQGNSA. With 5 bases removed from V and 0 bases from J, the gap between germline ends came to 19 bases. The CDR3 is made up of 18 amino acids. CDR3 coding DNA: TGTGCCAGCAGCCCCTATTTCTTTGGAGATGCGAACACCGGGGAGCTGTTTTTT. Encoded protein: CASSPYFFGDANTGELFF.

The chain employs TRBV6-2 or TRBV6-3 and TRBJ2-3; 10 bases line up with TRBD1. Losses at the gene ends were 0 bases for V and 2 bases for J; bases not matched to a gene: 11. CDR3 length equals 19 residues. CDR1 is MNHEY, CDR2 SVGEGT, per germline. The CDR3 sequence is CASSYSFTGTGVTTDTQYF. The DNA for the CDR3 is TGTGCCAGCAGTTACTCTTTTACCGGGACAGGGGTCACCACAGATACGCAGTATTTT.

The J gene is TRBJ2-1, the V gene TRBV19, with 16 bases that match TRBD2. Losses at the gene ends were 4 bases for V and 1 base for J; bases not matched to a gene: 7. The CDR3 is made up of 19 amino acids. The V gene's germline CDR1 is LNHDA and CDR2 SQIVND (reference sequence). The CDR3 DNA reads TGTGCCAGTAGTACTGGGACTAGCGGGGGGGGTAGGTCCTACAATGAGCAGTTCTTC. This encodes CASSTGTSGGGRSYNEQFF. The entire variable domain, with the rest obtained from reference TRBV19 and TRBJ2-1, is as follows: DGGITQSPKYLFRKEGQNVTLSCEQNLNHDAMYWYRQDPGQGLRLIYYSQIVNDFQKGDIAEGYSVSREKKESFPLTVTSAQKNPTAFYLCASSTGTSGGGRSYNEQFFGPGTRLTVL.

The J gene is TRBJ2-1, the V gene TRBV11-1; 8 bases map to TRBD2. The CDR3 has 15 amino acids. Trimming took 3 bases from V and 2 from J; bases not matched to a gene: 3. CDR1 SGHAT and CDR2 FQDESV come from the germline V gene (reference sequence). The CDR3 spells CASSFASGPYNEQFF. The DNA of the CDR3 is TGTGCCAGCAGCTTTGCTAGCGGGCCCTACAATGAGCAGTTCTTC.

The chain combines TRBV27 with TRBJ2-7; 8 positions match TRBD1. Germline V gene lookup returns CDR1 MNHEY and CDR2 SMNVEV (reference sequence). This CDR3 contains 13 residues. The V segment lost 6 bases and the J segment 4 bases; nucleotides outside the gene matches: 5. The CDR3 bases are TGTGCCAGCAGCCGGGACAGGCTATACGAGCAGTACTTC. This codes for CASSRDRLYEQYF.

The chain links TRBV19 to TRBJ1-3; 7 bases agree with TRBD1. The V gene's germline CDR1 is LNHDA and CDR2 SQIVND (reference sequence). With V trimmed by 5 bases and J by 2 bases, 6 bases remained unmatched. The CDR3 sequence is 15 residues long. The CDR3 nucleotides are TGTGCCAGTAGTGTACAGGGGAGAGCTGGAAACACCATATATTTT. This codes for CASSVQGRAGNTIYF.

The chain couples TRBV11-3 to TRBJ1-5, with TRBD1 as a possible D gene (6 bases). Trimming left V 5 bases short and J 4 bases short, with 9 bases between. The CDR3 loop spans 13 amino acids. The germline V gene encodes CDR1 SGHNT and CDR2 YENEEA. The CDR3 DNA is TGTGCCAGCAGCCCCGGACAGAATCAGCCCCAGCATTTT. It yields the protein CASSPGQNQPQHF.

The chain employs TRBV19 and TRBJ2-5; 12 positions agree with TRBD2. The germline V gene encodes CDR1 LNHDA and CDR2 SQIVND (reference sequence). There are 15 residues in the CDR3. Germline trimming cut 6 bases from V and 2 bases from J; bases unmatched to any gene: 4. The CDR3 region is CASSLLAGGQETQYF. In DNA, the CDR3 is TGTGCCAGTAGCCTTCTAGCGGGGGGGCAAGAGACCCAGTACTTC. The full variable domain, its missing parts supplied by reference TRBV19 and TRBJ2-5, is DGGITQSPKYLFRKEGQNVTLSCEQNLNHDAMYWYRQDPGQGLRLIYYSQIVNDFQKGDIAEGYSVSREKKESFPLTVTSAQKNPTAFYLCASSLLAGGQETQYFGPGTRLLVL.

This chain links TRBV19 with TRBJ2-1, with 12 bases aligning to TRBD2. The CDR3 length is 17 residues. CDR1 and CDR2 from the germline V gene are LNHDA and SQIVND (reference sequence). The V segment lost 3 bases and the J segment 5 bases; nucleotides outside the gene matches: 8. CDR3 nucleotides: TGTGCCAGTAGTATTTCTAAGCTAGCGGGGGGGCACAATGAGCAGTTCTTC. It yields the protein CASSISKLAGGHNEQFF.